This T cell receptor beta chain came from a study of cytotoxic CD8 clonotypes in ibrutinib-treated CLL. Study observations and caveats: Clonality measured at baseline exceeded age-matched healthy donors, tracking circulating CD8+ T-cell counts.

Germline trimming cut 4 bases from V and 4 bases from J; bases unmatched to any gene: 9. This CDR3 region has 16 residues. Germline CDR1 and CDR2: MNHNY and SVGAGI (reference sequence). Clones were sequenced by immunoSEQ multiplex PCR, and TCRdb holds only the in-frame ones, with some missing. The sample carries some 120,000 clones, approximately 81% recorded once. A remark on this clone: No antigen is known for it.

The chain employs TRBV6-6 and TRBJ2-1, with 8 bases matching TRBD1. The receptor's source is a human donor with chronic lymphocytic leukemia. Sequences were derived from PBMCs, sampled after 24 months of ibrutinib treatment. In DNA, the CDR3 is TGTGCCAGCAGTTCCACCGGACAGGGAGGATACAATGAGCAGTTCTTC. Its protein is CASSSTGQGGYNEQFF.